These 4 T cell receptor beta chains share one sample of origin, sequenced in a study of T cell repertoires in cytomegalovirus infection. Their antigens are not known. From the reads, TCRdb called clonotypes with MiXCR, one entry per CDR3 protein. The sample has 570,000 or so distinct CDR3 sequences; around two fifths are singletons. Sequenced material: cultured PBMCs, taken from culture after CMV antigen stimulation. These receptor sequences come from a human donor in good health (CMV status not recorded). Some clones in this sample may be carry-over from other donors' samples.

This clonotype has more than one count but fewer than ten. The V call is TRBV11-2, the J call TRBJ1-4; D not certain. The germline gives CDR1 SGHAT, CDR2 FQNNGV. The CDR3 consists of 12 residues. V dropped 5 bases and J dropped 6 bases, with 7 bases sitting between them. The CDR3 nucleotides read TGTGCCAGCAGCCGGCCGTATGAAAAACTGTTTTTT. It encodes CASSRPYEKLFF.

The chain uses TRBV7-2 and TRBJ2-4; D is undetermined. Between the trimmed V and J ends, which lost 1 base and 7 bases, there was a span of 14 bases. From germline, CDR1 is SGHTA and CDR2 FQGNSA. This CDR3 spans 15 amino acids. CDR3 loop: CASSLGADRANIQYF. The CDR3 DNA reads as TGTGCCAGCAGCTTAGGGGCGGATCGCGCCAACATTCAGTACTTC. The full variable domain, its missing parts supplied by reference TRBV7-2 and TRBJ2-4, is GAGVSQSPSNKVTEKGKDVELRCDPISGHTALYWYRQSLGQGLEFLIYFQGNSAPDKSGLPSDRFSAERTGGSVSTLTIQRTQQEDSAVYLCASSLGADRANIQYFGAGTRLSVL.

The J gene is TRBJ2-7, the V gene TRBV19; D uncertain. CDR1 is LNHDA and CDR2 is SQIVND in the germline V gene (reference sequence). The germline V and J ends were trimmed by 0 bases and 3 bases, with 6 bases remaining between them. CDR3 length equals 13 residues. For the CDR3, the DNA is TGTGCCAGTAGTATAGACACCCGCTACGAGCAGTACTTC. It encodes CASSIDTRYEQYF.

CDR3 in amino acids: CASTGPGGSPLHF. Here the CDR3 DNA reads TGTGCCAGCACCGGTCCGGGAGGGTCACCCCTCCACTTT. The chain employs TRBV28 and TRBJ1-6, with D unclear. The CDR3 length is 13 residues. Germline loops: CDR1 MDHEN, CDR2 SYDVKM. The V gene lost 7 bases and the J gene lost 10 bases, with 14 bases spanning the gap.